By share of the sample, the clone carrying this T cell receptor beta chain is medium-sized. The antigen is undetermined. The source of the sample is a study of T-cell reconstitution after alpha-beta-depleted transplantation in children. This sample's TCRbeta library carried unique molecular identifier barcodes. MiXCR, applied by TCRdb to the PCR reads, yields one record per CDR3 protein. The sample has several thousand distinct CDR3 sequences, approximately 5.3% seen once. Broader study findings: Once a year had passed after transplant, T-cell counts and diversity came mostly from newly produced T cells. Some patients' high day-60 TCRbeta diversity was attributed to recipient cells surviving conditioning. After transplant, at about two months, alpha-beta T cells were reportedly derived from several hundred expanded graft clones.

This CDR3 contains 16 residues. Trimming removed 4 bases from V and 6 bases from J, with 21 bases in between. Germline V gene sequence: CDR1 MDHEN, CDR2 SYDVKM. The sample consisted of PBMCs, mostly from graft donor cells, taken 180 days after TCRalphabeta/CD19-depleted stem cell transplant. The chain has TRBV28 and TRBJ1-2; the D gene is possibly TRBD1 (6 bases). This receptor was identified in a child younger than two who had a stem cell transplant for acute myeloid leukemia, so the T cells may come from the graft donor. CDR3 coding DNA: TGTGCCAGCAGTTCTCTCCGGGGCCGGGGGCGAGATGGCTACACCTTC. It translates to CASSSLRGRGRDGYTF.